This is a list of T cell receptor beta chains from one sample in a study of blood T cells in healthy people across ages. Each CDR3 protein is one row after TCRdb ran MiXCR on the 5' RACE reads. Of about 570,000 distinct CDR3 sequences in the sample, roughly 29% are singletons; the top ten hold less than 20%. The sequencing sample was made of blood. All receptors come from a woman between 65 and 79 years old in good health. Both conserved end residues are part of each CDR3. A D gene is named only where the DNA matches it firmly. Rows may omit the clone size; those that give it use once, few, many or a size class.

j_gene,v_gene,d_gene,abundance,CDR3nt,CDR3aa
TRBJ1-5,TRBV2,.,few,TGTGCCAGCAAATTGGACCTACAAGGCAATCAGCCCCAGCATTTT,CASKLDLQGNQPQHF
TRBJ2-7,TRBV5-6,.,few,TGTGCCAGCAGCTTGCGGCAGGGGAGGTACGAGCAGTACTTC,CASSLRQGRYEQYF
TRBJ2-5,TRBV3-1,TRBD2,few,TGTGCCAGCAGCCTCCGGGTTGCGGGGGAAGAGACCCGGTACTTC,CASSLRVAGEETRYF
TRBJ2-7,TRBV11-2,.,once,TGTGCCAGCAGCTTGGACGAGAACGAGCAGTACTTC,CASSLDENEQYF
TRBJ2-5,TRBV12-3/TRBV12-4,TRBD2,few,TGTGCCAGCAGTTTTACCCTAGCGGGGGGGCAGGAGACCCAGTACTTC,CASSFTLAGGQETQYF
TRBJ1-2,TRBV3-1,TRBD1,.,TGTGCCAGCAGCCAAGAATCGGGACAGGGGTTCTACGCCTTC,CASSQESGQGFYAF
TRBJ2-3,TRBV9,.,few,TGTGCCAGCAGCGTATCCGGCGGTTTCGCTTCAGGCACAGATACGCAGTATTTT,CASSVSGGFASGTDTQYF
TRBJ2-3,TRBV5-6,.,.,TGTGCCAGCAGCCGCACAAGCGGACACACAGATACGCAGTATTTT,CASSRTSGHTDTQYF
TRBJ2-5,TRBV7-8,TRBD2,.,TGTGCCAGCAGCTTTGCGGGGGGCCAAGAGACCCAGTACTTC,CASSFAGGQETQYF
TRBJ1-3,TRBV3-1,TRBD1,.,TGTGCCAGCAGCCAAGGGACAGGTATAAGCTCTGGAAACACCATATATTTT,CASSQGTGISSGNTIYF
TRBJ2-3,TRBV29-1,TRBD2,.,TGCAGCGTGGACCCTAGCGGGGGGGCAGGAGATACGCAGTATTTT,CSVDPSGGAGDTQYF
TRBJ2-1,TRBV5-1,TRBD2,.,TGCGCCAGCAGCCGGGGAGGGACTAGCGGGGGGGCCAGTCATGAGCAGTTCTTC,CASSRGGTSGGASHEQFF
TRBJ2-1,TRBV20-1,TRBD2,.,TGCAGTGCTTACAGGACTAGCGGGGCCAATGAGCAGTTCTTC,CSAYRTSGANEQFF
TRBJ2-1,TRBV29-1,.,few,TGCAGCGTTGCAACCTACAATGAGCAGTTCTTC,CSVATYNEQFF
TRBJ2-7,TRBV24-1,.,.,TGTGCCACCAGTGATGTACCGTTATACGAGCAGTACTTC,CATSDVPLYEQYF
TRBJ2-7,TRBV6-2/TRBV6-3,.,.,TGTGCCAGCAGTTACAAGGGACCACCCTACGAGCAGTACTTC,CASSYKGPPYEQYF